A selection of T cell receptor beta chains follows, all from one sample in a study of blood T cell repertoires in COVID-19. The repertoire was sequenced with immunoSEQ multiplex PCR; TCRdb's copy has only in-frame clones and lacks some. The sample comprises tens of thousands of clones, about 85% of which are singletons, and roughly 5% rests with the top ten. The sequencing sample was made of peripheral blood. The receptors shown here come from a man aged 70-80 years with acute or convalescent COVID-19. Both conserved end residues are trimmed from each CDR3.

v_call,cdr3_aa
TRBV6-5,ASRLDSLEELF
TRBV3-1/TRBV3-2,ASSDRDTRNTIY
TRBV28,ASSLPPGQGAQPQH
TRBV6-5,ASLETGDTEAF
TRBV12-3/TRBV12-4,ASLSTGGETQY
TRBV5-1,ASSLLGTGGEKLF
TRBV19,ASSIDGFAWGAQY
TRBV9,ASTNSGGSNTGELF
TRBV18,ASSQTQGLSGNTIY
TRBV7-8,ASSPRYNEQF
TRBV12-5,ASGLTTGLGYT
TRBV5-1,ASTPTYIHQQPQH
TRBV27,ASSPWTSGGPGDEQY
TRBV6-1,ASSEFGLLITEAF
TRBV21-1,ASSKDWDRGHLTFTGELF
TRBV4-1,ASSHRNSPLH
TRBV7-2,ASSPSRTGRNQPQH
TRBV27,ASSSSRDSNQPQH
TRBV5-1,ASSLVGSIEEKLF
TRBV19,ASSIGGAGATDTQY
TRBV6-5,ASGRQGTSYEQY
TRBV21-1,ASSKGQVGGGQPQH
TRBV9,ASSVISGGPGELF
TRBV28,ASSLIRGRADQPQH
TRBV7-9,ASTYKAGEGETQY
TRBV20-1,SASSNTDTQY
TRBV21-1,ARISGPDSTYEQY
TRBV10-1,ASSDVSGGTEAF
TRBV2,ASSEAASSYEQY
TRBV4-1,ASSQLGLAGGKNGELF
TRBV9,ASSVRARGAGDNEQF
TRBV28,ASNPGQANNEQF
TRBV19,ASSIDHEADSNQPQH
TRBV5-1,ASTTGDRVVSYEQY
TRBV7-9,ASSLQGDQPQH
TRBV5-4,ASSLRAGIAYNEQF
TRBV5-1,ASSVQGKETQY
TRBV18,ASSPGTGGPDTQY
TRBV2,ATTGGRGTEAF
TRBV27,ASNQFPDFRGPFSGNTIY
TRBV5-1,ASSLGQGHSPLH
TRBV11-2,ASSPRFETGPYEQY
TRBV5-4,ASSLGGTGDFYGYT
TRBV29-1,SVERGLAGAARTDTQY
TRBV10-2,ASTRDSYNEQF
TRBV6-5,ASSGQVNNYGYT
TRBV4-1,ASSQTVLNEQF
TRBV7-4,ASSLRSRRGIEDGNTEAF
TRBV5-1,ASSLGPPDREETQY
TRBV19,ASSILFGGSTGELF
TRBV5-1,ASSSDREEEGRYEQY
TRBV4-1,ASSRQGGTTLNEKLF
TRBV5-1,ASSQQVEQF
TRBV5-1,ASSDLPTRRDRGHEQY
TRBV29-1,SVVEGLNYGYT